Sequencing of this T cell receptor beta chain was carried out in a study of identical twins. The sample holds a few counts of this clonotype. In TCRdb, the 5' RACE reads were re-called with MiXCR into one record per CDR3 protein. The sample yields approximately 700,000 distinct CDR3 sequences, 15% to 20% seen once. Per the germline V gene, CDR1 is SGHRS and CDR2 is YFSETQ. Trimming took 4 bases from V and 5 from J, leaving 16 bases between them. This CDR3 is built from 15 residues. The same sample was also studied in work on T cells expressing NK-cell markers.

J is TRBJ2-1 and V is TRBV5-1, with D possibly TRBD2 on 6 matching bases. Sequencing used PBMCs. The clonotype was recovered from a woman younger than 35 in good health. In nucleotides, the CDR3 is TGCGCCAGCAGCCTTTCGCCGGGACTCAACAATGAGCAGTTCTTC. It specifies CASSLSPGLNNEQFF.